A selection of T cell receptor beta chains follows, all from one sample in a study of blood T cell repertoires in COVID-19. TCRdb keeps only in-frame clones here, not all; method: immunoSEQ multiplex PCR. Seen here are approximately 350,000 clones, about 88% observed once, and the top ten hold roughly 3%. Sequenced input: PBMCs or T cells enriched from blood (not recorded which). All receptors derive from a woman aged 25 to 39 who had recovered from COVID-19. Each CDR3 is given with its conserved first and last residue. Each record gives: CDR3 protein, CDR3 DNA, J gene, D gene, clone size, V gene. D genes are given only for firm matches. Not all rows give a size; the values are once, few, many and, for expanded clones, a class.

cdr3_aa: CASTLPGTQGTSGGLTWEQYF
cdr3_nt: TGTGCCAGCACCCTACCCGGGACACAAGGGACTAGCGGGGGTTTAACGTGGGAGCAGTACTTC
j_call: TRBJ2-7
d_call: TRBD2
clone_size: NA
v_call: TRBV28

cdr3_aa: CASRQDLYQPQHF
cdr3_nt: TGCGCCAGCAGACAGGATCTCTATCAGCCCCAGCATTTT
j_call: TRBJ1-5
d_call: NA
clone_size: NA
v_call: TRBV10-2

cdr3_aa: CASSSSRQGIGSPLHF
cdr3_nt: TGTGCCAGCAGCTCTAGTCGACAGGGTATAGGTTCACCCCTCCACTTT
j_call: TRBJ1-6
d_call: TRBD1
clone_size: NA
v_call: TRBV7-9

cdr3_aa: CASSADSVPAGELFF
cdr3_nt: TGTGCCAGCAGCGCGGACAGCGTGCCGGCCGGGGAGCTGTTTTTT
j_call: TRBJ2-2
d_call: NA
clone_size: NA
v_call: TRBV11-3

cdr3_aa: CASSLEGGRFEQYF
cdr3_nt: TGTGCCAGCAGCTTAGAGGGCGGGAGGTTCGAGCAGTACTTC
j_call: TRBJ2-7
d_call: TRBD2
clone_size: NA
v_call: TRBV7-2

cdr3_aa: CAIGQADYGYTF
cdr3_nt: TGTGCCATTGGACAGGCGGACTATGGCTACACCTTC
j_call: TRBJ1-2
d_call: TRBD1
clone_size: once
v_call: TRBV28

cdr3_aa: CASSFGTAIEAFF
cdr3_nt: TGTGCCAGCAGCTTTGGGACAGCAATTGAAGCTTTCTTT
j_call: TRBJ1-1
d_call: TRBD1
clone_size: NA
v_call: TRBV11-1

cdr3_aa: CASSFKGQGGGNTIYF
cdr3_nt: TGTGCCAGCAGTTTTAAAGGACAGGGAGGGGGAAACACCATATATTTT
j_call: TRBJ1-3
d_call: TRBD1
clone_size: NA
v_call: TRBV27

cdr3_aa: CASRGARDQETQYF
cdr3_nt: TGTGCCAGCCGCGGCGCTAGAGACCAAGAGACCCAGTACTTC
j_call: TRBJ2-5
d_call: NA
clone_size: NA
v_call: TRBV7-9

cdr3_aa: CASGTAPFLEQYF
cdr3_nt: TGTGCCAGCGGGACAGCACCTTTTCTCGAGCAGTACTTC
j_call: TRBJ2-7
d_call: TRBD1
clone_size: NA
v_call: TRBV27

cdr3_aa: CASSAQGDTQYF
cdr3_nt: TGCGCCAGCAGCGCACAGGGGGATACGCAGTATTTT
j_call: TRBJ2-3
d_call: TRBD1
clone_size: NA
v_call: TRBV5-1

cdr3_aa: CASSYSTSGGYEQYF
cdr3_nt: TGTGCCAGCAGCTACTCGACTAGCGGCGGCTACGAGCAGTACTTC
j_call: TRBJ2-7
d_call: TRBD2
clone_size: NA
v_call: TRBV7-2

cdr3_aa: CASSPRTGTPVEKLFF
cdr3_nt: TGTGCCAGCAGTCCTCGAACCGGGACACCAGTTGAAAAACTGTTTTTT
j_call: TRBJ1-4
d_call: NA
clone_size: NA
v_call: TRBV28

cdr3_aa: CASSPRVVAYEQYF
cdr3_nt: TGTGCCAGCAGTCCCCGGGTAGTCGCCTACGAGCAGTACTTC
j_call: TRBJ2-7
d_call: NA
clone_size: NA
v_call: TRBV27

cdr3_aa: CASSYSLADFYNEQFF
cdr3_nt: TGTGCCAGCAGTTACTCTCTAGCAGACTTCTACAATGAGCAGTTCTTC
j_call: TRBJ2-1
d_call: NA
clone_size: NA
v_call: TRBV6-5

cdr3_aa: CASSREEGQGYEQYF
cdr3_nt: TGTGCCAGCAGCCGGGAGGAGGGACAGGGGTACGAGCAGTACTTC
j_call: TRBJ2-7
d_call: TRBD1
clone_size: few
v_call: TRBV4-2

cdr3_aa: CASSVVTELNTEAFF
cdr3_nt: TGTGCCAGCAGCGTAGTAACAGAGCTGAACACTGAAGCTTTCTTT
j_call: TRBJ1-1
d_call: NA
clone_size: few
v_call: TRBV9

cdr3_aa: CASSRRQGTREMQFF
cdr3_nt: TGTGCCAGCAGTCGTCGACAGGGTACTAGGGAGATGCAGTTCTTC
j_call: TRBJ2-1
d_call: TRBD1
clone_size: NA
v_call: TRBV7-2

cdr3_aa: CASTAGGLAGAAEQFF
cdr3_nt: TGTGCCAGCACCGCCGGGGGGCTAGCGGGAGCGGCTGAGCAGTTCTTC
j_call: TRBJ2-1
d_call: TRBD2
clone_size: NA
v_call: TRBV9

cdr3_aa: CASSVSGEARTGELFF
cdr3_nt: TGTGCCAGCAGCGTTAGCGGGGAGGCGAGAACCGGGGAGCTGTTTTTT
j_call: TRBJ2-2
d_call: TRBD2
clone_size: NA
v_call: TRBV9

cdr3_aa: CASSSSGTDGELFF
cdr3_nt: TGTGCCAGCAGCTCATCGGGGACTGACGGGGAGCTGTTTTTT
j_call: TRBJ2-2
d_call: NA
clone_size: NA
v_call: TRBV7-9

cdr3_aa: CASSIAAGESYEQYF
cdr3_nt: TGTGCCAGTAGTATAGCGGCGGGGGAGAGCTACGAGCAGTACTTC
j_call: TRBJ2-7
d_call: TRBD2
clone_size: NA
v_call: TRBV19

cdr3_aa: CAISSAEAQPQHF
cdr3_nt: TGTGCCATCAGTTCGGCCGAGGCACAGCCCCAGCATTTT
j_call: TRBJ1-5
d_call: NA
clone_size: once
v_call: TRBV10-3

cdr3_aa: CASSEQGNSNQPQHF
cdr3_nt: TGCGCCAGCAGCGAGCAGGGGAATAGCAATCAGCCCCAGCATTTT
j_call: TRBJ1-5
d_call: NA
clone_size: NA
v_call: TRBV5-1

cdr3_aa: CASSSRLSTGELFF
cdr3_nt: TGTGCCAGCAGCTCACGGTTATCGACCGGGGAGCTGTTTTTT
j_call: TRBJ2-2
d_call: NA
clone_size: NA
v_call: TRBV9

cdr3_aa: CSVEYGITPYGYTF
cdr3_nt: TGCAGCGTTGAATACGGGATCACCCCTTATGGCTACACCTTC
j_call: TRBJ1-2
d_call: NA
clone_size: NA
v_call: TRBV29-1

cdr3_aa: CASSLRTGDSNQPQHF
cdr3_nt: TGTGCCAGCAGCTTGCGGACAGGTGATAGCAATCAGCCCCAGCATTTT
j_call: TRBJ1-5
d_call: TRBD1
clone_size: NA
v_call: TRBV5-6

cdr3_aa: CASSESSGSYNEQFF
cdr3_nt: TGCGCCAGCAGCGAATCTAGCGGGTCCTACAATGAGCAGTTCTTC
j_call: TRBJ2-1
d_call: TRBD2
clone_size: NA
v_call: TRBV5-1

cdr3_aa: CASSPTSGQGIHF
cdr3_nt: TGTGCCAGCAGTCCCACCTCGGGACAGGGGATCCATTTT
j_call: TRBJ1-5
d_call: TRBD1
clone_size: NA
v_call: TRBV6-5

cdr3_aa: CASSLGTGGSSSGNTIYF
cdr3_nt: TGTGCCAGCAGTTTAGGGACAGGGGGCTCCAGCTCTGGAAACACCATATATTTT
j_call: TRBJ1-3
d_call: TRBD1
clone_size: NA
v_call: TRBV28

cdr3_aa: CASSLVRGSEVFEAFF
cdr3_nt: TGCGCCAGCAGCTTGGTCAGGGGGTCAGAGGTTTTTGAAGCTTTCTTT
j_call: TRBJ1-1
d_call: TRBD1
clone_size: NA
v_call: TRBV5-1

cdr3_aa: CASSGQGKSPLHF
cdr3_nt: TGTGCCAGCAGTGGACAGGGGAAATCACCCCTCCACTTT
j_call: TRBJ1-6
d_call: TRBD1
clone_size: few
v_call: TRBV28

cdr3_aa: CASSTSTGFNEQFF
cdr3_nt: TGTGCCAGCAGCACATCGACAGGGTTCAATGAGCAGTTCTTC
j_call: TRBJ2-1
d_call: TRBD1
clone_size: NA
v_call: TRBV7-8

cdr3_aa: CASSPEGGFNTEAFF
cdr3_nt: TGTGCCAGCAGCCCGGAGGGAGGGTTTAACACTGAAGCTTTCTTT
j_call: TRBJ1-1
d_call: NA
clone_size: NA
v_call: TRBV7-2

cdr3_aa: CSVEAKDRTSYNEQFF
cdr3_nt: TGCAGCGTTGAAGCAAAGGACAGGACCTCCTACAATGAGCAGTTCTTC
j_call: TRBJ2-1
d_call: TRBD1
clone_size: NA
v_call: TRBV29-1

cdr3_aa: CASRPSQGVGGAFF
cdr3_nt: TGTGCCAGCAGGCCTTCACAGGGGGTAGGGGGAGCTTTCTTT
j_call: TRBJ1-1
d_call: TRBD1
clone_size: NA
v_call: TRBV7-9

cdr3_aa: CASSIGTGFYEQYF
cdr3_nt: TGTGCCAGTAGTATAGGTACAGGGTTCTACGAGCAGTACTTC
j_call: TRBJ2-7
d_call: NA
clone_size: NA
v_call: TRBV19

cdr3_aa: CATYWNTEAFF
cdr3_nt: TGTGCCACTTACTGGAACACTGAAGCTTTCTTT
j_call: TRBJ1-1
d_call: NA
clone_size: NA
v_call: TRBV19

cdr3_aa: CASSLFGEVGYGYTF
cdr3_nt: TGTGCCAGCAGTTTATTTGGGGAGGTCGGCTATGGCTACACCTTC
j_call: TRBJ1-2
d_call: NA
clone_size: NA
v_call: TRBV27

cdr3_aa: CASSQAHEQFF
cdr3_nt: TGTGCCAGTAGCCAAGCCCATGAGCAGTTCTTC
j_call: TRBJ2-1
d_call: NA
clone_size: NA
v_call: TRBV12-3/TRBV12-4

cdr3_aa: CASTPGVAGPSSYEQYF
cdr3_nt: TGTGCCAGCACCCCTGGGGTAGCGGGGCCGAGCTCCTACGAGCAGTACTTC
j_call: TRBJ2-7
d_call: TRBD2
clone_size: NA
v_call: TRBV2

cdr3_aa: CASSFGTSGGKNTGELFF
cdr3_nt: TGTGCCAGTAGTTTTGGGACTAGCGGGGGGAAGAACACCGGGGAGCTGTTTTTT
j_call: TRBJ2-2
d_call: TRBD2
clone_size: few
v_call: TRBV19

cdr3_aa: CASSIVGAGELFF
cdr3_nt: TGTGCCAGTAGTATAGTCGGGGCCGGGGAGCTGTTTTTT
j_call: TRBJ2-2
d_call: NA
clone_size: NA
v_call: TRBV19

cdr3_aa: CASSPRFGQTRPEAFF
cdr3_nt: TGTGCCAGCAGCCCCAGGTTTGGACAGACCCGACCTGAAGCTTTCTTT
j_call: TRBJ1-1
d_call: NA
clone_size: NA
v_call: TRBV11-2

cdr3_aa: CASSGSGRRGTGELFF
cdr3_nt: TGTGCCAGCAGCGGTAGCGGGAGACGGGGCACCGGGGAGCTGTTTTTT
j_call: TRBJ2-2
d_call: TRBD2
clone_size: NA
v_call: TRBV9

cdr3_aa: CASSGLTSAFGDTQYF
cdr3_nt: TGTGCCAGCAGTGGCCTAACTAGCGCCTTCGGGGATACGCAGTATTTT
j_call: TRBJ2-3
d_call: TRBD2
clone_size: NA
v_call: TRBV28

cdr3_aa: CASSQGTSRVAQYF
cdr3_nt: TGCGCCAGCAGCCAAGGAACCTCTCGGGTGGCGCAGTATTTT
j_call: TRBJ2-3
d_call: NA
clone_size: NA
v_call: TRBV4-1

cdr3_aa: CASSSTGVAWETQYF
cdr3_nt: TGTGCCAGCAGCTCCACGGGTGTAGCGTGGGAGACCCAGTACTTC
j_call: TRBJ2-5
d_call: NA
clone_size: NA
v_call: TRBV7-9

cdr3_aa: CASTLIGGGSTEAFF
cdr3_nt: TGTGCCAGCACCTTGATCGGGGGAGGCAGCACTGAAGCTTTCTTT
j_call: TRBJ1-1
d_call: NA
clone_size: NA
v_call: TRBV27

cdr3_aa: CATSRAQGIGNTIYF
cdr3_nt: TGTGCCACCAGCAGGGCACAGGGAATCGGAAACACCATATATTTT
j_call: TRBJ1-3
d_call: NA
clone_size: NA
v_call: TRBV15

cdr3_aa: CASSRWGQGNTEAFF
cdr3_nt: TGTGCCAGCAGTCGTTGGGGACAGGGGAACACTGAAGCTTTCTTT
j_call: TRBJ1-1
d_call: TRBD1
clone_size: NA
v_call: TRBV27

cdr3_aa: CASRPGTDHNEQFF
cdr3_nt: TGTGCCAGCAGGCCCGGGACAGACCACAATGAGCAGTTCTTC
j_call: TRBJ2-1
d_call: TRBD1
clone_size: NA
v_call: TRBV7-3

cdr3_aa: CASSLADTQGGTGELFF
cdr3_nt: TGTGCCAGCAGCTTGGCCGACACTCAAGGAGGAACCGGGGAGCTGTTTTTT
j_call: TRBJ2-2
d_call: NA
clone_size: NA
v_call: TRBV5-4